This is a list of T cell receptor beta chains from one sample in a study of blood T cell repertoires in COVID-19. Only in-frame clones appear in the TCRdb table, and some are missing; sequencing was by immunoSEQ multiplex PCR. The sample holds some 360,000 clones; more than 70% are singletons and the top ten take just over 1%. The sequencing sample was made of PBMCs or T cells enriched from blood (not recorded which). These receptors came from a woman in her 30s who had been exposed to COVID-19. Each CDR3 is given with its conserved first and last residue. The D gene is left open where the match is weak. Some rows have no size entry. The others give once, few or many, or a class for an expanded clone.

>.|TRBV19|.|TRBJ1-2
TGTGCCAGTAGTATCTCAGACTATGGCTACACCTTC
CASSISDYGYTF
>.|TRBV21-1|.|TRBJ2-1
TGTGCCAGCAGCAAGTGGCGGGAGTCGTACAATGAGCAGTTCTTC
CASSKWRESYNEQFF
>.|TRBV7-9|.|TRBJ2-7
TGTGCCAGCACAGGGGTCTACGAGCAGTACTTC
CASTGVYEQYF
>.|TRBV7-2|.|TRBJ2-1
TGTGCCAGCAGTCTAGCACGGGGGAACTACAATGAGCAGTTCTTC
CASSLARGNYNEQFF
>.|TRBV27|.|TRBJ2-3
TGTGCCAGCACCACCCGGAGCACAGATACGCAGTATTTT
CASTTRSTDTQYF
>.|TRBV30|.|TRBJ1-1
TGTGCCTGGAGTGTACAAACGAACACTGAAGCTTTCTTT
CAWSVQTNTEAFF
>.|TRBV6-5|.|TRBJ2-7
TGTGCCGCCACTAGCTCCCACTCCTACGAGCAGTACTTC
CAATSSHSYEQYF
>.|TRBV9|TRBD1|TRBJ1-1
TGTGCCAGCAGCCCATCGGACAGGGGCACTGAAGCTTTCTTT
CASSPSDRGTEAFF
>.|TRBV7-6|TRBD1|TRBJ2-5
TGTGCCAGCAGTGACCTGACAGGGGGGGCGGGGACCCAGTACTTC
CASSDLTGGAGTQYF
>.|TRBV9|TRBD2|TRBJ2-1
TGTGCCAGCAGCGTCCGACTAGCGGGAGTAATGAATGAGCAGTTCTTC
CASSVRLAGVMNEQFF
>.|TRBV15|.|TRBJ2-5
TGTGCCACCAGTAAAGAGACCCAGTACTTC
CATSKETQYF
>.|TRBV28|TRBD1|TRBJ2-1
TGTGCCAGCAGTTCGGGACAGGGGTTGAACAATGAGCAGTTCTTC
CASSSGQGLNNEQFF
>.|TRBV4-2|TRBD2|TRBJ2-5
TGTGCCAGCAGCCAAGTGGAACTAGCGGGAGGGAGCAAAGAGACCCAGTACTTC
CASSQVELAGGSKETQYF
>.|TRBV11-2|.|TRBJ2-6
TGTGCCAGCAGCCCCCCCGGGGACTCTGGGGCCAACGTCCTGACTTTC
CASSPPGDSGANVLTF
>.|TRBV5-1|TRBD1|TRBJ1-6
TGCGCCAGCAGGCGGTCACAGGGGGAAAAACCCCTCCACTTT
CASRRSQGEKPLHF
>.|TRBV15|TRBD1|TRBJ2-2
TGTGCCACCAGCAGAGAACTTGGCAGGGGGCAATCCGGGGAGCTGTTTTTT
CATSRELGRGQSGELFF
>.|TRBV30|.|TRBJ1-5
TGTGCCTGGAGTGTTGGGCGTAGCAATCAGCCCCAGCATTTT
CAWSVGRSNQPQHF
>once|TRBV24-1|.|TRBJ1-2
TGTGCCACCGCGGGGGAAGCGGATAACTATGGCTACACCTTC
CATAGEADNYGYTF
>.|TRBV6-5|.|TRBJ1-5
TGTGCCAGCAGGAAAGTTCTAAGCAATCAGCCCCAGCATTTT
CASRKVLSNQPQHF
>many|TRBV7-3|.|TRBJ1-5
TGTGCCAGCAGAACAAGGAGCGCAGGGTTCCCCGATCAGCCCCAGCATTTT
CASRTRSAGFPDQPQHF
>.|TRBV28|TRBD2|TRBJ2-7
TGTGCCAGCAGTCCCGGGACTAGCGGGAGCTCCACCTACGAGCAGTACTTC
CASSPGTSGSSTYEQYF
>.|TRBV28|TRBD2|TRBJ2-1
TGTGCCAGCAGTCCCATCATCCTAGCGGGCGCCTCTAATGAGCAGTTCTTC
CASSPIILAGASNEQFF